The 8 T cell receptor beta chains below were found in one sample sequenced in a study of blood T cell repertoires in COVID-19. Repertoires were generated with immunoSEQ multiplex PCR, while TCRdb's copy carries only in-frame clones and drops some. The table lists about 20,000 clones, around 74% of them singletons, with just over 55% in the top ten. Material for sequencing was peripheral blood. These receptors all come from a man older than 75 with acute or convalescent COVID-19.

In its sample, this clone was seen once. The V and J genes are TRBV7-2 and TRBJ2-3, with D unclear. Per germline, CDR1 SGHTA and CDR2 FQGNSA. This CDR3 region has 15 residues. Trimming removed 5 bases from V and 3 bases from J, with 15 bases in between. CDR3 region: CASSPIMSLTDTQYF. The DNA for the CDR3 is TGTGCCAGCAGCCCAATCATGAGTCTTACAGATACGCAGTATTTT.

This clone has a single count. This chain connects TRBV18 to TRBJ1-3; tentative D call: TRBD1 (5 bases). CDR3 size: 16 residues. Germline V gene lookup returns CDR1 KGHSH and CDR2 LQKENI. Deletions cut 0 bases from V and 0 bases from J, with 9 bases between. The CDR3 DNA sequence: TGTGCCAGCTCACCACCTACAGACAGCTCTGGAAACACCATATATTTT. Amino acids: CASSPPTDSSGNTIYF.

The V gene is TRBV6-6, the J gene TRBJ2-7, with a possible D match to TRBD2 (5 bases). This CDR3 has 14 amino acids. V was cut by 6 bases and J by 3 bases, with 15 bases left in between. Per germline, CDR1 MNHNY and CDR2 SVGAGI (reference sequence). As DNA, the CDR3 is TGTGCCAGCAGCCCTGGACTGGGCCGCTACGAGCAGTACGTC. This sequence encodes CASSPGLGRYEQYV.

This clone occurred a few times. The chain is built from TRBV7-8 and TRBJ2-1; tentatively, D is TRBD2 (5 bases). V lost 2 bases, J lost 3 bases, and 5 bases lay in between. CDR1 and CDR2 (germline): SGHVS, FQNEAQ. The CDR3 totals 13 residues. DNA of the CDR3: TGTGCCAGCAGCTTAACTAGCTACAATGAGCAGTTCTTC. Protein sequence: CASSLTSYNEQFF.

This clone is categorized as medium-sized. The rearrangement joins TRBV5-6 to TRBJ1-1, with D perhaps matching TRBD1 (6 bases). CDR3 size: 13 residues. V dropped 0 bases and J dropped 9 bases, with 12 bases sitting between them. Germline CDR1 is SGHDT and CDR2 is YYEEEE. In DNA, the CDR3 is TGTGCCAGCAGCTTGGAGCAGGGGCTTAAAGCTTTCTTT. Its protein is CASSLEQGLKAFF.

In this sample, this clone turned up a few times. J is TRBJ1-4 and V is TRBV18; a weak D match, TRBD1 (5 bases). CDR1 is KGHSH, CDR2 LQKENI, per germline. Trimming shortened V by 4 bases and J by 5 bases, and 17 bases separated the two germline ends. The CDR3 is 16 residues long. This CDR3 is CASSRILTGGNEKLFF. Here the CDR3 DNA reads TGTGCCAGCTCACGAATACTCACAGGAGGGAATGAAAAACTGTTTTTT.

The rearrangement joins TRBV7-2 to TRBJ1-5, with 7 positions matching TRBD1. The CDR3 consists of 16 residues. Germline assignment: CDR1 SGHTA and CDR2 FQGNSA. V lost 4 bases, J lost 2 bases, and 8 bases stayed unmatched. The chain's CDR3 is CASSSEGAFGNQPQHF. The CDR3 DNA reads as TGTGCCAGCAGCTCAGAGGGGGCTTTTGGCAATCAGCCCCAGCATTTT.

The chain joins TRBV5-4 to TRBJ2-1; maybe TRBD2 (6 bases). The germline V gene has CDR1 SGHNT and CDR2 YYREEE (reference sequence). The V end was cut by 5 bases, the J end by 4 bases, with 16 bases between. The CDR3 has 15 amino acids. CDR3 amino acids: CASRRGTDSYNEQFF. CDR3 coding DNA: TGTGCCAGCAGACGGGGGACGGATTCTTACAATGAGCAGTTCTTC.